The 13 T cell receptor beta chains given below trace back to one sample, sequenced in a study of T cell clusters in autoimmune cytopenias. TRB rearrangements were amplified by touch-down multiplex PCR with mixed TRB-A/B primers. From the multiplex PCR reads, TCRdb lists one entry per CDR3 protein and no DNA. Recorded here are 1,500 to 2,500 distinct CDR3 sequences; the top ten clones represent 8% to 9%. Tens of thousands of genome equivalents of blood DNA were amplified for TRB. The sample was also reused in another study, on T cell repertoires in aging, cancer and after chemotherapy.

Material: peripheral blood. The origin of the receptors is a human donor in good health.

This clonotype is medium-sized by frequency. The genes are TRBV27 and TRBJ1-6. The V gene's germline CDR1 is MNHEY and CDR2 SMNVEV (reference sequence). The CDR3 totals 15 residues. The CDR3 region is CASSLRGSYNSPLHF.

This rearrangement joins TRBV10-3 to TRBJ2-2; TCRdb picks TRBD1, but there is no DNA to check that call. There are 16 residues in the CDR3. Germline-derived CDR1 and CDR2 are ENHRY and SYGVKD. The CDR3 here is CAISEPGQGDTGELFF.

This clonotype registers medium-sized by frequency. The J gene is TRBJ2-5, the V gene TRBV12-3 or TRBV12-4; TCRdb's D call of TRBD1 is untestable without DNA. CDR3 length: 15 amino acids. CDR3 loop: CASSFAGGLQETQYF.

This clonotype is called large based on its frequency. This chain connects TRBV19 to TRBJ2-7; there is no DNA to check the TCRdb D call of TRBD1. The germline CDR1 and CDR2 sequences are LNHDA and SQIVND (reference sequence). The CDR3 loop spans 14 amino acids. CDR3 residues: CASSNWGQGGEQYF.

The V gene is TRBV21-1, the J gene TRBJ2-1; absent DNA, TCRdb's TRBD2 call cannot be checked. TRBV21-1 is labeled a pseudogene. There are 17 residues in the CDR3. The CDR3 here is CASSLHRDLVPYNEQFF.

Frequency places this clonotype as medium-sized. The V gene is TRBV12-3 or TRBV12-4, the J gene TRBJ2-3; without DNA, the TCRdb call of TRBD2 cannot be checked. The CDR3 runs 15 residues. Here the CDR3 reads CASSLVAGGTDTQYF.

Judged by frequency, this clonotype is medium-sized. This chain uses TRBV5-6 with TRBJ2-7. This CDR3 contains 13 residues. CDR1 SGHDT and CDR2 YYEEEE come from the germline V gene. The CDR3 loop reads CASSLVEAYEQYF.

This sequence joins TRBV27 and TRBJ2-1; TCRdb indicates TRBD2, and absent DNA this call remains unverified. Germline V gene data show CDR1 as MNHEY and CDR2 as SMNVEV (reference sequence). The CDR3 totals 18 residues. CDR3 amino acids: CASSLSALVLSSYNEQFF.

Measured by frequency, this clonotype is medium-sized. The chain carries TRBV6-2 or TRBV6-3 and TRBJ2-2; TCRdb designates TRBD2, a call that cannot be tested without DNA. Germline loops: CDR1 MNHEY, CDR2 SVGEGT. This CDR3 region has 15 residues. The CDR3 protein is CASSYGRGNTGELFF.

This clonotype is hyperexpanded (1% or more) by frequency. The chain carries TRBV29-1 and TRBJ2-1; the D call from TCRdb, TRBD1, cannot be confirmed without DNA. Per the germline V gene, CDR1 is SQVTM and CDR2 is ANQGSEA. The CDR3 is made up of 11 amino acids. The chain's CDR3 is CSVGGWNEQFF.

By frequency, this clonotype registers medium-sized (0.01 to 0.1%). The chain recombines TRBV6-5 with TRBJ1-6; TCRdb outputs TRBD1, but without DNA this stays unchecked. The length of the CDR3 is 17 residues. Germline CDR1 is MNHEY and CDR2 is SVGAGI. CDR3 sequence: CASSYRDRSSYNSPLHF.

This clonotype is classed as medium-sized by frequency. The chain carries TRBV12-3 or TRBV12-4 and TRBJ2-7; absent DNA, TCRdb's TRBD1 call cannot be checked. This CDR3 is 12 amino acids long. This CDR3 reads CASTLGGREQYF.

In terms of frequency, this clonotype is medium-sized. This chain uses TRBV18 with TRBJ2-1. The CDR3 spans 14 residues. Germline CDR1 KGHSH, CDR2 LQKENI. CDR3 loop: CASSPGGSYNEQFF.